Listed below are T cell receptor beta chains from one sample, sequenced in a study of blood T cell repertoires in COVID-19. The repertoire was sequenced with immunoSEQ multiplex PCR; TCRdb's copy has only in-frame clones and lacks some. Of 130,000 or so clones listed, 84% are singletons. Material: PBMCs or T cells enriched from blood (not recorded which). These receptors were collected from a woman between 50 and 59 years old with acute COVID-19. Both conserved end residues are part of each CDR3. The D gene is left open where the match is weak. The listing skips clone size in some rows; elsewhere it reads once, few, many or a size class.

>TRBJ1-1|TRBV18|NA|NA
TGTGCCAGCTCACCGGCAGCGAGAAACACTGAAGCTTTCTTT
CASSPAARNTEAFF
>TRBJ1-2|TRBV4-1|NA|NA
TGCGCCAGCAGCCAACTGCTCGGGGGGAGCTATGGCTACACCTTC
CASSQLLGGSYGYTF
>TRBJ2-2|TRBV11-2|NA|TRBD2
TGTGCCAGCAGCTTAGATTTAGCGGGAAACACCGGGGAGCTGTTTTTT
CASSLDLAGNTGELFF
>TRBJ2-3|TRBV30|NA|NA
TGTGCCTGGAGTGCCTCCTTAGATACGCAGTATTTT
CAWSASLDTQYF
>TRBJ2-7|TRBV7-9|NA|NA
TGTGCCAGCAGCTCAGGGGAATACGAGCAGTACTTC
CASSSGEYEQYF
>TRBJ1-2|TRBV4-3|NA|NA
TGCGCCAGCAGCGAAAGGGGGTCCTATGGCTACACCTTC
CASSERGSYGYTF
>TRBJ1-2|TRBV7-9|NA|TRBD1
TGTGCCAGCAGCTTTACCCGGGACAGTTGGGGCTACACCTTC
CASSFTRDSWGYTF
>TRBJ2-1|TRBV7-6|NA|NA
TGTGCCAGCAGCCTCAGACAATCCCCCTTGAATGAGCAGTTCTTC
CASSLRQSPLNEQFF
>TRBJ2-5|TRBV5-1|NA|NA
TGCGCCAGCAGCCCGTTGAAGCAACAAGAGACCCAGTACTTC
CASSPLKQQETQYF
>TRBJ1-1|TRBV30|few|NA
TGTGCCTGGAGTGTACAGGTGAACACTGAAGCTTTCTTT
CAWSVQVNTEAFF
>TRBJ2-7|TRBV23-1|NA|NA
TGCGCCAGCAGTCAACCGGGGAGATACTCCTACGAGCAGTACTTC
CASSQPGRYSYEQYF
>TRBJ1-5|TRBV27|NA|NA
TGTGCCAGCAGTATTGGGACGGGAGGGGCCAGCAATCAGCCCCAGCATTTT
CASSIGTGGASNQPQHF
>TRBJ2-1|TRBV9|NA|NA
TGTGCCAGCAGCGGCGGGCTTGAGCAGTTCTTC
CASSGGLEQFF
>TRBJ1-2|TRBV7-2|NA|TRBD1
TGTGCCAGCAGCCGACGGGACAGGGACGGCTACACCTTC
CASSRRDRDGYTF
>TRBJ2-4|TRBV28|NA|NA
TGTGCCAGCAGTTTCGCCGGGACAGCGGGCAAAAACATTCAGTACTTC
CASSFAGTAGKNIQYF
>TRBJ1-1|TRBV30|NA|NA
TGTGCCTGGAGTCTCGGGGAAACCACTGAAGCTTTCTTT
CAWSLGETTEAFF
>TRBJ2-2|TRBV27|NA|TRBD1
TGTGCCAGCAGTATGGGACAGGGGGCCGGGGAGCTGTTTTTT
CASSMGQGAGELFF
>TRBJ1-5|TRBV4-1|NA|NA
TGCGCCAGCAGCCAAGGCGACAGACACAATCAGCCCCAGCATTTT
CASSQGDRHNQPQHF
>TRBJ2-1|TRBV5-4|NA|NA
TGTGCCAGCAGCTTCGGGGGAGCGGATAATGAGCAGTTCTTC
CASSFGGADNEQFF
>TRBJ1-2|TRBV29-1|once|NA
TGCAGCGTTGAGGTGGGGCAGGGGACCGTTGGCTACACCTTC
CSVEVGQGTVGYTF
>TRBJ2-7|TRBV11-1|few|NA
TGTGCCAGCAGCACGACCGGGACATACGAGCAGTACTTC
CASSTTGTYEQYF
>TRBJ1-4|TRBV25-1|NA|NA
TGTGCCAGCAGTGAATTGGGGGGGCCAAATGAAAAACTGTTTTTT
CASSELGGPNEKLFF
>TRBJ1-2|TRBV19|few|NA
TGTGCCAGTAGTATGGGGGCAGGACCGACCTATGGCTACACCTTC
CASSMGAGPTYGYTF
>TRBJ1-1|TRBV7-9|NA|NA
TGTGCCAGCAGCTTAGTCTCCGCCGGGAACACTGAAGCTTTCTTT
CASSLVSAGNTEAFF
>TRBJ2-2|TRBV5-1|NA|TRBD2
TGCGCCAGCAGAGTATGGGGAGGGCCGAGGGAGCTGTTTTTT
CASRVWGGPRELFF
>TRBJ2-2|TRBV11-2|few|NA
TGTGCCAGCAAACCGACAGCCGGGGAGCTGTTTTTT
CASKPTAGELFF
>TRBJ2-7|TRBV6-2/TRBV6-3|NA|TRBD2
TGTGCCAGCAGTACGACCGGGACTAGGTTCTACGAGCAGTACTTC
CASSTTGTRFYEQYF
>TRBJ2-2|TRBV11-3|NA|NA
TGTGCCAGCAGCCGAGTGTTTCAGGGGACCGGGGAGCTGTTTTTT
CASSRVFQGTGELFF
>TRBJ2-1|TRBV3-1/TRBV3-2|NA|NA
TGTGCCAGCAGCCAAGATAGAGAGTACAATGAGCAGTTCTTC
CASSQDREYNEQFF
>TRBJ2-1|TRBV10-3|NA|TRBD2
TGTGCCATCAGTGAGCGGACTAGCGGAGTTGCCGATGAGCAGTTCTTC
CAISERTSGVADEQFF
>TRBJ2-1|TRBV30|NA|TRBD2
TGTGCCTGGAGGGGGCGGGAGAAGTACAATGAGCAGTTCTTC
CAWRGREKYNEQFF
>TRBJ2-5|TRBV7-2|NA|NA
TGTGCCAGCAGCCGACCGGGGGAAGAGACCCAGTACTTC
CASSRPGEETQYF
>TRBJ2-7|TRBV19|NA|NA
TGTGCCAGTAGTATAGCAACCAGGGGTCCCCCCGAGCAGTACTTC
CASSIATRGPPEQYF
>TRBJ2-7|TRBV3-1/TRBV3-2|NA|TRBD2
TGTGCCAGCAGCCCAGATCTCCGCGGGAGTCAGCAGTACTTC
CASSPDLRGSQQYF
>TRBJ2-3|TRBV7-9|NA|NA
TGTGCCAGCAGCCGAAACACAGGGATCACAGATACGCAGTATTTT
CASSRNTGITDTQYF
>TRBJ2-3|TRBV7-3|NA|TRBD2
TGTGCCAGCAGCTTCGGGACTAGCGGGTCCGATACGCAGTATTTT
CASSFGTSGSDTQYF
>TRBJ1-5|TRBV9|NA|NA
TGTGCCAGCAGCGTAGCCGCGGGCGGCGAGAATCCCCAGCATTTT
CASSVAAGGENPQHF
>TRBJ2-3|TRBV6-4|NA|TRBD1
TGTGCCAGCAGTGACTCGGCTGGACAGGGGAAAGATACGCAGTATTTT
CASSDSAGQGKDTQYF
>TRBJ2-1|TRBV27|NA|TRBD2
TGTGCCAGCAGCCCTAGGGCGGGAGTCCACAATGAGCAGTTCTTC
CASSPRAGVHNEQFF
>TRBJ1-5|TRBV7-8|NA|NA
TGTGCCAGCAGCCTTGACAGGAGGAATCAGCCCCAGCATTTT
CASSLDRRNQPQHF
>TRBJ1-5|TRBV2|NA|NA
TGTGCCAGCAGCTCCCAAGGGGTAGGCAATCAGCCCCAGCATTTT
CASSSQGVGNQPQHF
>TRBJ2-7|TRBV9|once|TRBD1
TGTGCCAGCAGCCCTCGGGACAGACCCTACGAGCAGTACTTC
CASSPRDRPYEQYF
>TRBJ2-3|TRBV30|NA|NA
TGTGCCTGGACGTGGGGCAGGGGCACAGATACGCAGTATTTT
CAWTWGRGTDTQYF
>TRBJ2-5|TRBV7-9|NA|TRBD2
TGTGCCAGCAGCTTAGTGGGTAGCGGGCCACAAGAGACCCAGTACTTC
CASSLVGSGPQETQYF
>TRBJ1-5|TRBV10-3|NA|NA
TGTGCCATATCAGGGAATAGCAATCAGCCCCAGCATTTT
CAISGNSNQPQHF
>TRBJ1-1|TRBV6-2/TRBV6-3|NA|NA
TGTGCCAGCAGTTACTCCGGCAGGAAGAACACTGAAGCTTTCTTT
CASSYSGRKNTEAFF
>TRBJ2-1|TRBV3-1/TRBV3-2|NA|NA
TGTGCCAGCAGCCTCACTAGTTTTGAGCAGTTCTTC
CASSLTSFEQFF
>TRBJ2-7|TRBV24-1|NA|NA
TGTGCCACCAGTGACGCTTCACTAGCTATACCGCACGAGCAGTACTTC
CATSDASLAIPHEQYF
>TRBJ1-2|TRBV30|NA|TRBD1
TGTGCCTGGAGTGCCCCTGCCCGGGACAGAGGAGGCTACACCTTC
CAWSAPARDRGGYTF
>TRBJ1-4|TRBV7-9|NA|NA
TGTGCCAGCAGTACCTCCGACAGGATAAATGAAAAACTGTTTTTT
CASSTSDRINEKLFF
>TRBJ1-1|TRBV19|NA|NA
TGTGCCAGCAAGAAACAGAGCCTAGGGGACACTGAAGCTTTCTTT
CASKKQSLGDTEAFF
>TRBJ1-5|TRBV12-5|once|NA
TGTGCTAGTGGTTTCGTCCAGGCCAGGGGTTATCAGCCCCAGCATTTT
CASGFVQARGYQPQHF
>TRBJ1-2|TRBV14|NA|TRBD1
TGTGCCAGCAGCCAAGGACAGGGATTAGGATATGGCTACACCTTC
CASSQGQGLGYGYTF
>TRBJ1-5|TRBV19|once|NA
TGTGCCAGTAGAAGACTGGGGGAGGCCCAGCATTTT
CASRRLGEAQHF
>TRBJ2-4|TRBV19|NA|TRBD2
TGTGCCAGTAGTATCTGGGGCCTAGCGGGGGACCTAGCCAAAAACATTCAGTACTTC
CASSIWGLAGDLAKNIQYF
>TRBJ2-2|TRBV5-1|NA|NA
TGCGCCAGCAGCTTCGGGGGAAGGGACACCGGGGAGCTGTTTTTT
CASSFGGRDTGELFF
>TRBJ2-5|TRBV18|NA|NA
TGTGCCAGCTCACCAGCAGGGCCAGAGACCCAGTACTTC
CASSPAGPETQYF
>TRBJ2-5|TRBV28|NA|TRBD1
TGTGCCAGCAGTTCGGGCAGGGGGCAAGAGACCCAGTACTTC
CASSSGRGQETQYF